A single T cell receptor beta chain is shown here with its context. This specimen belongs to a study of cytomegalovirus exposure and HLA in healthy donors. Germline lookup yields CDR1 SGHAT and CDR2 FQNNGV. Trimming took off 4 bases at V and 2 bases at J, with 15 bases between the two ends. The CDR3 loop spans 15 amino acids. The study ran its PCR with 60 Vbeta and 13 Jbeta primers. The repertoire was sequenced with immunoSEQ multiplex PCR; TCRdb's copy has only in-frame clones and lacks some. The data contain under 200,000 clones, almost 85% of them singletons. This clonotype was sampled from a man younger than 45 in good health and CMV-seronegative. Input material: PBMCs. The rearrangement links TRBV11-2 to TRBJ2-7; D possibly corresponds to TRBD2 (5 bases). The CDR3 bases are TGTGCCAGCAGCTCAGGACTGGAAAAGACCTACGAGCAGTACTTC. It specifies CASSSGLEKTYEQYF.